Listed below are T cell receptor beta chains from one sample, sequenced in a study of CD8 T cells in Susac syndrome. TCRdb independently ran MiXCR on the immunoSEQ multiplex PCR reads; one entry per CDR3 protein. The table shows some 300,000 distinct CDR3 sequences, with 89% occurring only once. The sequenced sample was CD8+ T cells from PBMCs. The receptors originated from a human donor with multiple sclerosis. Each CDR3 is given without its conserved first and last residue.

V	CDR3
TRBV7-3	ASSPTGGPTEAF
TRBV20-1	SARASPIYEQY
TRBV5-6	ASSWGRKQETQY
TRBV28	ASTPGQLQETQY
TRBV12-3/TRBV12-4	ASTPGRRFGETQY
TRBV30	AWILPADRGHGYT
TRBV30	AWSVQGGGLGEKLF
TRBV12-3/TRBV12-4	ASSFGQGNQPQH
TRBV6-5	ASSPSLSYEQY
TRBV5-8	ASSFRSTSYNEQF
TRBV21-1	ASSKLRCGSLYEQY
TRBV25-1	ASIHFVRYEQY
TRBV4-1	ASSQDSFTDTQY